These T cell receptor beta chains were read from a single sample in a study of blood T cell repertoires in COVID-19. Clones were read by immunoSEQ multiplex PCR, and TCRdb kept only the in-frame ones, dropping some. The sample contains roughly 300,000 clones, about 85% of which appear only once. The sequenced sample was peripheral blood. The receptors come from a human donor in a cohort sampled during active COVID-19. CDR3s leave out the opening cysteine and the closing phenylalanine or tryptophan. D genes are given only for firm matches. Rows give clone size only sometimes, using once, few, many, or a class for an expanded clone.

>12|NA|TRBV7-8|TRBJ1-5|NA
ASSSRAGDGPQH
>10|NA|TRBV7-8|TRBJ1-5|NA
ASSFRDQPQH
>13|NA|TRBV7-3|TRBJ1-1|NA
ASSLTAGGVTEAF
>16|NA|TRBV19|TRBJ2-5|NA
ASSTILGGKGARETQY
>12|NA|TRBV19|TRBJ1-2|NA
ASSIDGGYYGYT
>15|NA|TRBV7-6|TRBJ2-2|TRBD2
ASSQEAGAPSGGELF
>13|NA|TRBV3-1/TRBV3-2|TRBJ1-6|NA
ASEGGGLYNSPLH
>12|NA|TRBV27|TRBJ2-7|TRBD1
ASSLGTGIGEQY
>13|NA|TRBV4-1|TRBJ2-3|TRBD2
ASSQDTLAERTQY
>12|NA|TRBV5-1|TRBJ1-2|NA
ASSQQGVQDGYT
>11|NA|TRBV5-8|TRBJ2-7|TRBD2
ASSLGLVYEQY
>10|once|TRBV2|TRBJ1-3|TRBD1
ASSRQGFSIY
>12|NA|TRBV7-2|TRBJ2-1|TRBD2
ASSVSTSRNEQF
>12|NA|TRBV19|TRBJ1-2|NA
ATTKGVSDYGYT
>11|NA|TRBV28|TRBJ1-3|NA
ASSSQGRNTIY
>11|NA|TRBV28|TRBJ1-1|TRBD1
ASRGLENTEAF
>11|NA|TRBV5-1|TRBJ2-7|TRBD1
ASSWGTETAQY
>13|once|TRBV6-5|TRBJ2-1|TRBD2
ASRLAGGLYNEQF